A single sample is the source of the 21 T cell receptor beta chains below, sequenced in a study of CD8 T cells in Susac syndrome. RNA in amounts of roughly 0.45 to 1 ug was reverse transcribed with random hexamers. TCRdb called the immunoSEQ multiplex PCR reads again in MiXCR, with one record for every CDR3 protein. The sample carries 400,000 or so distinct CDR3 sequences, 85% to 90% recorded once. Sequencing input: CD8+ T cells from PBMCs. The receptors come from a human donor with multiple sclerosis.

The chain couples TRBV18 to TRBJ2-5, with a possible D match to TRBD2 (6 bases). Looked up from germline, CDR1 is KGHSH and CDR2 is LQKENI. The CDR3 has 14 amino acids. Trimming took off 3 bases at V and 5 bases at J, with 13 bases between the two ends. CDR3 coding DNA: TGTGCCAGCTCACCGCACCCTCGGGAGGAGACCCAGTACTTC. Translated, it gives CASSPHPREETQYF.

This chain connects TRBV6-1 to TRBJ1-2; possible D gene TRBD1, 5 bases. CDR3 length equals 17 residues. The V and J ends lost 6 bases and 4 bases respectively, with 24 bases between them. From germline, CDR1 is MNHNS and CDR2 SASEGT. CDR3 protein: CASRTPFRGAGVYGYTF. The CDR3 DNA reads TGTGCCAGCAGAACCCCCTTCAGAGGGGCGGGGGTCTATGGCTACACCTTC.

V usage is TRBV13 and J usage is TRBJ2-1; 11 nucleotides align to TRBD2. V lost 4 bases to trimming and J lost 7 bases; unmatched junction nucleotides: 15. This CDR3 contains 18 residues. Germline assignment: CDR1 PRHDT and CDR2 FYEKMQ (reference sequence). CDR3 sequence reads: CASSSLRSTSGSMNEQFF. DNA of the CDR3: TGTGCCAGCAGCTCCCTCCGGTCAACTAGCGGGAGTATGAATGAGCAGTTCTTC.

The V and J genes are TRBV27 and TRBJ2-3; no clear D. Germline assignment: CDR1 MNHEY and CDR2 SMNVEV (reference sequence). This CDR3 comprises 13 residues. The germline V and J ends were trimmed by 0 bases and 8 bases, with 9 bases remaining between them. In nucleotides, the CDR3 is TGTGCCAGCAGTTTATCTGACCGGGCTACGCAGTATTTT. Translating gives CASSLSDRATQYF.

The chain links TRBV7-9 to TRBJ1-2, with D perhaps matching TRBD1 (5 bases). Germline assignment: CDR1 SEHNR and CDR2 FQNEAQ (reference sequence). Deletions cut 5 bases from V and 14 bases from J, with 24 bases between. This CDR3 has 14 residues. The DNA for the CDR3 is TGTGCCAGCAGCCCGACAGCGGGCCCGGCGGAAGAAACCTTC. Protein product: CASSPTAGPAEETF. The variable domain in full, completed from reference TRBV7-9 and TRBJ1-2, reads DTGVSQNPRHKITKRGQNVTFRCDPISEHNRLYWYRQTLGQGPEFLTYFQNEAQLEKSRLLSDRFSAERPKGSFSTLEIQRTEQGDSAMYLCASSPTAGPAEETFGSGTRLTVV.

The chain has TRBV5-6 and TRBJ2-7; 10 bases are shared with TRBD2. CDR1 and CDR2 (germline): SGHDT, YYEEEE. This CDR3 comprises 15 residues. V shed 4 bases, J shed 2 bases, and the junction held 6 bases outside the gene matches. The CDR3 coding sequence is TGTGCCAGCAGCGCCCTAGCGGGAGTACCCTACGAGCAGTACTTC. Its protein is CASSALAGVPYEQYF.

This sequence joins TRBV4-1 and TRBJ1-2; 7 nucleotides match TRBD1. There are 16 residues in the CDR3. Germline V gene lookup returns CDR1 MGHRA and CDR2 YSYEKL. V gave up 2 bases and J gave up 1 base; unmatched junction bases: 7. The CDR3 sequence: CASSQRGQGDNYGYTF. The CDR3 DNA follows: TGCGCCAGCAGCCAAAGGGGCCAGGGGGATAACTATGGCTACACCTTC.

The V call is TRBV28, the J call TRBJ2-1, with 7 bases matching TRBD1. Germline CDR1 reads MDHEN; CDR2 reads SYDVKM. The V and J ends lost 3 bases and 8 bases, in that order; junction bases with no gene match: 10. CDR3 size: 15 residues. The CDR3 DNA follows: TGTGCCAGCAGTTTTTTACAGGGGTCGTGGGATGAGCAGTTCTTC. Protein sequence: CASSFLQGSWDEQFF. Drawing the rest from reference TRBV28 and TRBJ2-1, the complete variable domain is DVKVTQSSRYLVKRTGEKVFLECVQDMDHENMFWYRQDPGLGLRLIYFSYDVKMKEKGDIPEGYSVSREKKERFSLILESASTNQTSMYLCASSFLQGSWDEQFFGPGTRLTVL.

The chain is built from TRBV5-1 and TRBJ2-3, with TRBD1 matching 8 bases. This CDR3 region has 15 residues. Germline trimming cut 2 bases from V and 3 bases from J; bases unmatched to any gene: 5. Germline CDR1 reads SGHRS; CDR2 reads YFSETQ. The CDR3 DNA sequence: TGCGCCAGCAGCTTATTTCAGGGGGCTACAGATACGCAGTATTTT. Its translation: CASSLFQGATDTQYF.

The CDR3 DNA reads TGCAGTGCTAGCCCGGGAAACGAGGCCCCTCTTTCCTACGAGCAGTACTTC. Translation: CSASPGNEAPLSYEQYF. The chain joins TRBV20-1 to TRBJ2-7, with a possible D match to TRBD2 (5 bases). The CDR3 extends over 17 amino acids. Germline V CDR1 and CDR2: DFQATT, SNEGSKA (reference sequence). Trimming took off 3 bases at V and 1 base at J, with 22 bases between the two ends.

The V gene is TRBV9, the J gene TRBJ2-7, with TRBD2 identical over 10 bases. Germline-derived CDR1 and CDR2 are SGDLS and YYNGEE. CDR3 length: 15 residues. The V gene end was trimmed by 4 bases and the J gene end by 6 bases; junction bases not matched to a gene: 10. CDR3 residues: CASSPREREGREQYF. In DNA form, the CDR3 reads TGTGCCAGCAGCCCCCGCGAGCGGGAGGGCCGCGAGCAGTACTTC.

V is TRBV27 and J is TRBJ2-3, with TRBD2 identical over 12 bases. Trimming took 4 bases from V and 13 from J; bases not matched to a gene: 9. The CDR3 runs to 14 residues. Germline V CDR1 and CDR2: MNHEY, SMNVEV (reference sequence). In nucleotides, the CDR3 is TGTGCCAGCAGTTCCCTTGTAAGACTAGCGGGGGAGTATTTT. This translates into CASSSLVRLAGEYF.

This chain connects TRBV20-1 to TRBJ1-2, with a tentative D call TRBD1 (6 bases). CDR1 and CDR2 (germline): DFQATT, SNEGSKA (reference sequence). This CDR3 has 14 residues. The V end lost 8 bases, the J end lost 6 bases, and 22 bases lay between the germline ends. The CDR3 is CSSRTGITRDGYTF. DNA of the CDR3: TGCAGTTCCCGTACAGGGATAACTAGGGATGGCTACACCTTC.

The chain combines TRBV5-1 with TRBJ1-4; D gene ambiguous. The V end lost 4 bases, the J end lost 2 bases, and 12 bases lay between the germline ends. This CDR3 contains 15 residues. The germline V gene has CDR1 SGHRS and CDR2 YFSETQ. CDR3 protein: CASSPVWTTNEKLFF. CDR3 in DNA: TGCGCCAGCAGCCCCGTCTGGACGACTAATGAAAAACTGTTTTTT. The variable domain in full, with the rest retrieved from reference TRBV5-1 and TRBJ1-4, is KAGVTQTPRYLIKTRGQQVTLSCSPISGHRSVSWYQQTPGQGLQFLFEYFSETQRNKGNFPGRFSGRQFSNSRSEMNVSTLELGDSALYLCASSPVWTTNEKLFFGSGTQLSVL.

The gene calls are TRBV2 and TRBJ1-6, with 8 bases fitting TRBD1. The junction had 6 bases not matched to a gene; V was cut back by 3 bases and J by 8 bases. CDR3 length: 15 residues. Germline-derived CDR1 and CDR2 are SNHLY and FYNNEI. The CDR3 nucleotides read TGTGCCAGCAGTGAGCCAGGGGGCGTCGATTCACCCCTCCACTTT. It specifies CASSEPGGVDSPLHF.

This chain connects TRBV4-1 to TRBJ2-7; possible D gene TRBD2, 5 bases. V dropped 1 base and J dropped 7 bases, with 11 bases sitting between them. This CDR3 contains 13 residues. From germline, CDR1 is MGHRA and CDR2 YSYEKL. Here the CDR3 reads CASSQGTRGEQYF. The CDR3 DNA sequence: TGCGCCAGCAGCCAAGGAACTAGAGGGGAGCAGTACTTC.

This chain links TRBV27 with TRBJ2-3; D might be TRBD2 (7 bases). Trimming removed 5 bases from V and 5 bases from J, with 23 bases in between. The CDR3 contains 17 residues. Germline assignment: CDR1 MNHEY and CDR2 SMNVEV (reference sequence). The CDR3 loop is CASSPYHSGEGGDTQYF. The CDR3 DNA is TGTGCCAGCAGTCCCTACCATTCCGGGGAGGGGGGAGATACGCAGTATTTT.

The chain couples TRBV27 to TRBJ2-7, with 9 positions matching TRBD1. Trimming took 0 bases from V and 3 from J; bases not matched to a gene: 9. Looked up from germline, CDR1 is MNHEY and CDR2 is SMNVEV (reference sequence). There are 17 residues in the CDR3. The CDR3 sequence is CASSLSGTGTSFYEQYF. The CDR3 bases are TGTGCCAGCAGTTTATCCGGGACAGGGACATCCTTCTACGAGCAGTACTTC.

This chain joins TRBV5-1 and TRBJ2-7; no reliable D call. The CDR3 is 14 residues long. Germline CDR1 reads SGHRS; CDR2 reads YFSETQ. The ends were cut back, 3 bases at V and 3 bases at J, with 13 bases in the middle. CDR3: CASSSTSPLYEQYF. The CDR3 DNA follows: TGCGCCAGCAGCTCAACAAGCCCGCTCTACGAGCAGTACTTC.

The rearrangement joins TRBV20-1 to TRBJ2-7; 8 positions match TRBD1. J gave up 4 bases and V 3 bases, and 11 bases lay outside the gene matches. This CDR3 contains 15 residues. Germline loops: CDR1 DFQATT, CDR2 SNEGSKA (reference sequence). As DNA, the CDR3 is TGCAGTGCTAGGCAGACAGGGGAAACCCTATACGAGCAGTACTTC. This translates into CSARQTGETLYEQYF.

This chain connects TRBV6-1 to TRBJ1-1, with 10 positions matching TRBD1. The germline gives CDR1 MNHNS, CDR2 SASEGT. V lost 1 base, J lost 3 bases, and 5 bases stayed unmatched. This CDR3 has 16 amino acids. The CDR3 sequence is CASSEGLGTGDTEAFF. Written as DNA, the CDR3 is TGTGCCAGCAGTGAAGGCCTCGGGACAGGGGACACTGAAGCTTTCTTT.